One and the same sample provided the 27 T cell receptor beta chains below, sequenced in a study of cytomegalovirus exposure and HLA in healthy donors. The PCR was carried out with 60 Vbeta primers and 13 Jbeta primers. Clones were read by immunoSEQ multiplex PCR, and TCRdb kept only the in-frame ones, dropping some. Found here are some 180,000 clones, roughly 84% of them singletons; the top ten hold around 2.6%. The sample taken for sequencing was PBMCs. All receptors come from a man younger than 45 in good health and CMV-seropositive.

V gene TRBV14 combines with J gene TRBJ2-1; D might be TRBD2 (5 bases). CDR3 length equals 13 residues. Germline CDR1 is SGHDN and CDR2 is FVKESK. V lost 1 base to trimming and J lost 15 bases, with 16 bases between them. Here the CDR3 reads CASSQVSGSSTFF. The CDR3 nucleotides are TGTGCCAGCAGCCAAGTTTCTGGGAGTAGCACGTTCTTC.

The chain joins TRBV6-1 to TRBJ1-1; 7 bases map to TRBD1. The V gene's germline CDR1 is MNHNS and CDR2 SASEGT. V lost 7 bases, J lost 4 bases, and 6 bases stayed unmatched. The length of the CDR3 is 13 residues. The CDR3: CASNVQGSTEAFF. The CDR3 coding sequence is TGTGCCAGCAATGTACAGGGGAGCACTGAAGCTTTCTTT.

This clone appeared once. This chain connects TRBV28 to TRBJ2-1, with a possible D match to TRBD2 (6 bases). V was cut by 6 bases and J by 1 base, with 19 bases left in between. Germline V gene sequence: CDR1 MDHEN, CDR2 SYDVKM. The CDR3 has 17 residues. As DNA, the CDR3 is TGTGCCAGCAGCTCACTGGACGGGAGTCGGTCCTACAATGAGCAGTTCTTC. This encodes CASSSLDGSRSYNEQFF. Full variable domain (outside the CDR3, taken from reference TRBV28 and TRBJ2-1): DVKVTQSSRYLVKRTGEKVFLECVQDMDHENMFWYRQDPGLGLRLIYFSYDVKMKEKGDIPEGYSVSREKKERFSLILESASTNQTSMYLCASSSLDGSRSYNEQFFGPGTRLTVL.

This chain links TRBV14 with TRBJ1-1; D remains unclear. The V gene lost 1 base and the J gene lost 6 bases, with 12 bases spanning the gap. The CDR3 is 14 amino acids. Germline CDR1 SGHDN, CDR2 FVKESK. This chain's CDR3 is CASSQASVIAEAFF. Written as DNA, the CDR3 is TGTGCCAGCAGCCAAGCCTCGGTGATCGCTGAAGCTTTCTTT.

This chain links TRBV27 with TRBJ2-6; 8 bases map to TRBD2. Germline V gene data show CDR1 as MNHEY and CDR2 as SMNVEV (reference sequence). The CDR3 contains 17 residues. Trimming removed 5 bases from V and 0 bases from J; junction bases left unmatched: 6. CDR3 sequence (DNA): TGTGCCAGCAGTCCCCGGGGGGGGGCCTCTGGGGCCAACGTCCTGACTTTC. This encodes CASSPRGGASGANVLTF.

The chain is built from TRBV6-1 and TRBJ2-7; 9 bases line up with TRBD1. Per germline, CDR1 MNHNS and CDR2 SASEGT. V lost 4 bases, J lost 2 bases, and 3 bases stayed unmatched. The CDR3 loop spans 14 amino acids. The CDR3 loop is CASSADRGAYEQYV. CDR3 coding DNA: TGTGCCAGCAGTGCGGACAGGGGAGCCTACGAGCAGTACGTC.

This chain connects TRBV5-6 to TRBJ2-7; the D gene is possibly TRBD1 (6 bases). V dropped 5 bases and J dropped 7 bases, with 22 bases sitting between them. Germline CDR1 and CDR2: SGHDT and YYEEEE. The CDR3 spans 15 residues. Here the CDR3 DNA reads TGTGCCAGCAGGCATATACGTCAGGGACAATGGGAGCAGTACTTC. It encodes CASRHIRQGQWEQYF.

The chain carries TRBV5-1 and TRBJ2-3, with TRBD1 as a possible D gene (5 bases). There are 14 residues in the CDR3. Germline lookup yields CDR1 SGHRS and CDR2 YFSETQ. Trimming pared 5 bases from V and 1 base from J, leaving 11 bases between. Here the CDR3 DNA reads TGCGCCAGCAGGTCGATCAGGGGCACAGATACGCAGTATTTT. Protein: CASRSIRGTDTQYF.

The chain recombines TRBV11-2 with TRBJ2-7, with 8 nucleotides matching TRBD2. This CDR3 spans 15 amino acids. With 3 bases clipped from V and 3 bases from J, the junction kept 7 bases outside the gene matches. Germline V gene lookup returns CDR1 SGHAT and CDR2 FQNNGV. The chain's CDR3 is CASSFASGSHYEQYV. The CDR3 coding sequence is TGTGCCAGCAGCTTTGCTAGCGGGTCCCACTACGAGCAGTACGTC.

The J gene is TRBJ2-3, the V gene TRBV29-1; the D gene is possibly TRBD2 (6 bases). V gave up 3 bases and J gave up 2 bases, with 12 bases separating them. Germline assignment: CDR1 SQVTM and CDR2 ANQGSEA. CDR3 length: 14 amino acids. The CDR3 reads CSVDRRTITDTQYF. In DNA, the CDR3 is TGCAGCGTTGATAGGCGGACTATCACAGATACGCAGTATTTT.

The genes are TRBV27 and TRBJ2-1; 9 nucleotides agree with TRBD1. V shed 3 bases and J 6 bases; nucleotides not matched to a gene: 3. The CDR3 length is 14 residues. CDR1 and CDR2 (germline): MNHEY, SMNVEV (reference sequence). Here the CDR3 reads CASSFGQGSNEQFF. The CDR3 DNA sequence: TGTGCCAGCAGTTTTGGACAGGGGTCCAATGAGCAGTTCTTC.

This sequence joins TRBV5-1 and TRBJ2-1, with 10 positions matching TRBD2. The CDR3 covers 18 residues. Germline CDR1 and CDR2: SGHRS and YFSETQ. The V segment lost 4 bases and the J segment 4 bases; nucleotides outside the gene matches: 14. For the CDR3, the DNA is TGCGCCAGCAGCCCCTACCGGGGAAGCGGGAGGGTGTACAATGAGCAGTTCTTC. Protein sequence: CASSPYRGSGRVYNEQFF.

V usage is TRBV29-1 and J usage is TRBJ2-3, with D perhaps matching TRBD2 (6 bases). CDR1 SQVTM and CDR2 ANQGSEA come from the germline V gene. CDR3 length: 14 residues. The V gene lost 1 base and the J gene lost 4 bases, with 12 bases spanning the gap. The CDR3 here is CSVEGGERPDTQYF. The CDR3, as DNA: TGCAGCGTTGAAGGGGGGGAGAGGCCAGATACGCAGTATTTT.

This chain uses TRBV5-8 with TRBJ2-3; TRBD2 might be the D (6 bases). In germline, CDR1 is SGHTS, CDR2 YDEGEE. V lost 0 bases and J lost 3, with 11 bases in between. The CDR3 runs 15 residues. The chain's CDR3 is CASSLGNSGTDTQYF. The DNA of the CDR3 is TGTGCCAGCAGCTTGGGTAATAGCGGTACAGATACGCAGTATTTT.

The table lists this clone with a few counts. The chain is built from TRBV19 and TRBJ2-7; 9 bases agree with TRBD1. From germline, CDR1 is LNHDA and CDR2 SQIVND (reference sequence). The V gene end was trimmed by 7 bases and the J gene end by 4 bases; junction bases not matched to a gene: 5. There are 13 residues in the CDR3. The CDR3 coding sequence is TGTGCCAGTACTTGGGGACAGGGTTACGAGCAGTACTTC. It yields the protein CASTWGQGYEQYF.

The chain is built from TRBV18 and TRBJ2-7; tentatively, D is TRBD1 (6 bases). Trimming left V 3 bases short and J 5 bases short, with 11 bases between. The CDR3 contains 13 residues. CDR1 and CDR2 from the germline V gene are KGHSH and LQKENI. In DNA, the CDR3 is TGTGCCAGCTCACCCCAAAAGGGGGACGAGCAGTACTTC. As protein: CASSPQKGDEQYF. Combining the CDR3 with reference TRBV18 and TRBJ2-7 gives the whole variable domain NAGVMQNPRHLVRRRGQEARLRCSPMKGHSHVYWYRQLPEEGLKFMVYLQKENIIDESGMPKERFSAEFPKEGPSILRIQQVVRGDSAAYFCASSPQKGDEQYFGPGTRLTVT.

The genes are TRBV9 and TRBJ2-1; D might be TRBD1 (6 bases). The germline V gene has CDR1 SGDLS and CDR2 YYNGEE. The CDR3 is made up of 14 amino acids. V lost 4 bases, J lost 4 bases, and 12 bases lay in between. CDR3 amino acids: CASSLGASYNEQFF. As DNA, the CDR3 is TGTGCCAGCAGCTTGGGGGCTAGTTACAATGAGCAGTTCTTC.

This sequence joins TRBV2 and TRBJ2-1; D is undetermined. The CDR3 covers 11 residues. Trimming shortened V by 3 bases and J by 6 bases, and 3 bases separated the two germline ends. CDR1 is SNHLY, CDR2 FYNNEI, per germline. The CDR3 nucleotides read TGTGCCAGCAGTGACTTCAATGAGCAGTTCTTC. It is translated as CASSDFNEQFF.

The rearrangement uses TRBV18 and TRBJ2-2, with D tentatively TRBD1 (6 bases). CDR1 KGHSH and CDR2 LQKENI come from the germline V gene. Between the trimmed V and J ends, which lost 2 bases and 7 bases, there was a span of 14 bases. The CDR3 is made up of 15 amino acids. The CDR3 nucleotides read TGTGCCAGCTCACCATCACAGGGAGTTATCGGGGAGCTGTTTTTT. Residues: CASSPSQGVIGELFF. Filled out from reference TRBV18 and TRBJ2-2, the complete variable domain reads NAGVMQNPRHLVRRRGQEARLRCSPMKGHSHVYWYRQLPEEGLKFMVYLQKENIIDESGMPKERFSAEFPKEGPSILRIQQVVRGDSAAYFCASSPSQGVIGELFFGEGSRLTVL.

CDR3 nucleotides: TGCAGCGTTCGACTTGGGAATGAAAAACTGTTTTTT. It encodes CSVRLGNEKLFF. The chain carries TRBV29-1 and TRBJ1-4; D unresolved. Germline V gives CDR1 SQVTM, CDR2 ANQGSEA. This CDR3 region has 12 residues. Trimming took 5 bases from V and 5 from J, leaving 9 bases between them. The whole variable domain, remainder taken from reference TRBV29-1 and TRBJ1-4, is SAVISQKPSRDICQRGTSLTIQCQVDSQVTMMFWYRQQPGQSLTLIATANQGSEATYESGFVIDKFPISRPNLTFSTLTVSNMSPEDSSIYLCSVRLGNEKLFFGSGTQLSVL.

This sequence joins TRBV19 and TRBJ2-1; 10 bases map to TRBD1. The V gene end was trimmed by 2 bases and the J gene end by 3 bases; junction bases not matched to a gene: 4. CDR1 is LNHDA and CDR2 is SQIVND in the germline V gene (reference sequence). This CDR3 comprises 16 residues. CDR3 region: CASSIKWDRGYNEQFF. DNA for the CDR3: TGTGCCAGTAGTATAAAGTGGGACAGGGGCTACAATGAGCAGTTCTTC.

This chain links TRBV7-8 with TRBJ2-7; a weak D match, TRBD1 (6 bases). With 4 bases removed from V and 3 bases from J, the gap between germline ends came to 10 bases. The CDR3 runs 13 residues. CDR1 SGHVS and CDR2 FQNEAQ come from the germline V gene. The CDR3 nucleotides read TGTGCCAGCAGCTCTGGGACACTCTACGAGCAGTACTTC. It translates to CASSSGTLYEQYF.

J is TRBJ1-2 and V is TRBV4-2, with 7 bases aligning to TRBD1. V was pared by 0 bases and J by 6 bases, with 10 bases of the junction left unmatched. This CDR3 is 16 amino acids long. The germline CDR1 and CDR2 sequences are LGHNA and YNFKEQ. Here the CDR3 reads CASSQEETGKVHGYTF. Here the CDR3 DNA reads TGTGCCAGCAGCCAAGAGGAGACAGGGAAGGTTCATGGCTACACCTTC.

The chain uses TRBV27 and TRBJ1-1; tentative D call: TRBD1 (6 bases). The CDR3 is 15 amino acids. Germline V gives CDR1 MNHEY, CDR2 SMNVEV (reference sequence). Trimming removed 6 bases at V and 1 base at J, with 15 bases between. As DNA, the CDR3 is TGTGCCAGCAGCCGTAGTTTACAGGGGAACACTGAAGCTTTCTTT. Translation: CASSRSLQGNTEAFF.

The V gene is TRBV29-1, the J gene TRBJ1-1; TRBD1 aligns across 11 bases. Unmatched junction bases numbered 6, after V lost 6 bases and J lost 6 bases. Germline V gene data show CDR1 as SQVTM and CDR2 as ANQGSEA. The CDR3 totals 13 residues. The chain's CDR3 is CSVPGGQGAEAFF. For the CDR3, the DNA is TGCAGCGTCCCCGGGGGACAGGGGGCTGAAGCTTTCTTT.

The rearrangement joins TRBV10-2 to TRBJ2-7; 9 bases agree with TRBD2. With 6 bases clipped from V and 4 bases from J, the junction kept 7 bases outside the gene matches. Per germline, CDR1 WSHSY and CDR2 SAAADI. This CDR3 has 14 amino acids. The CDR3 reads CASRGTSQGYEQYF. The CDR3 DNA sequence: TGCGCCAGCAGGGGGACTAGCCAGGGTTACGAGCAGTACTTC.

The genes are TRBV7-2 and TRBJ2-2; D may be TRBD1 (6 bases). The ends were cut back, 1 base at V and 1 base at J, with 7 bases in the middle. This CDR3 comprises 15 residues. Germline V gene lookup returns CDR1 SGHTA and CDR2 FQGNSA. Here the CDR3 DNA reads TGTGCCAGCAGCTTAGTCAGGGGGAACACCGGGGAGCTGTTTTTT. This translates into CASSLVRGNTGELFF. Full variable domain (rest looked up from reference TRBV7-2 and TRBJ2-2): GAGVSQSPSNKVTEKGKDVELRCDPISGHTALYWYRQSLGQGLEFLIYFQGNSAPDKSGLPSDRFSAERTGGSVSTLTIQRTQQEDSAVYLCASSLVRGNTGELFFGEGSRLTVL.